Only one count was recorded for the clone carrying this T cell receptor beta chain. Losses at the gene ends were 6 bases for V and 8 bases for J; bases not matched to a gene: 13. The CDR3 extends over 14 amino acids. Germline CDR1 is SQVTM and CDR2 is ANQGSEA. This record belongs to a study of blood T cell repertoires in COVID-19. The data were produced by immunoSEQ multiplex PCR, yet TCRdb's version contains in-frame clones alone and is incomplete. The sample consists of 110,000 to 150,000 clones, roughly 85% of them appearing once. The chain is built from TRBV29-1 and TRBJ2-1; 7 bases are shared with TRBD1. The receptor's source is a man in his 60s with acute or convalescent COVID-19. Sequencing was done on a sample of peripheral blood. CDR3 nucleotide sequence: TGCAGCGTCGCCCGGACAGGCCCCTTGGATGAGCAGTTCTTC. Protein product: CSVARTGPLDEQFF.